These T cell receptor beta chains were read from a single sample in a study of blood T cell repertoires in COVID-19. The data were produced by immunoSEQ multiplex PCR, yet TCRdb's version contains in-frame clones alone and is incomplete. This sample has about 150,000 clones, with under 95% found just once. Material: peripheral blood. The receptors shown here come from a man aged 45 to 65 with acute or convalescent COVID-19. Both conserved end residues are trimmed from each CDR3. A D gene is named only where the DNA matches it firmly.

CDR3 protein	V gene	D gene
ATDGGGVQPQH	TRBV28	-
AVSIAGETEAF	TRBV7-9	-
ASSQETSGGYEQY	TRBV4-2	TRBD2
ASSLGLAGAQKGPRETQY	TRBV5-1	TRBD2
ASSQRPREDYGYT	TRBV4-2	-
ASSLGTGMGSPLH	TRBV27	TRBD1
ASSLADRTVLSGNTIY	TRBV5-5	-
ASSEVVDRDGYT	TRBV2	TRBD1
ASSIFLPLGGRNTGELF	TRBV19	TRBD2
ASSYADRGSGNTIY	TRBV6-5	-
ASTPLGGKDTQY	TRBV7-9	-
ASRRPGDARVYGYT	TRBV7-9	-
ASIWDKTSGNTIY	TRBV6-5	-
ASSQSRTGGTGELF	TRBV4-1	TRBD1
ASPCEYRDHQPQH	TRBV18	-
ASTPTSGGTYNEQF	TRBV19	TRBD2
ASSEIGLVVYEQY	TRBV6-1	-
ASSLEGRGPGYT	TRBV5-5	-
ASSSLEGDTANYGYT	TRBV27	-
ASSTGQGYGYT	TRBV6-6	TRBD1
ASSVHSNSPLH	TRBV9	-
ASSPNPGQGGTGELF	TRBV7-3	TRBD1
ASSFPRETQY	TRBV5-1	-
ASSIRTGGTDTQY	TRBV19	TRBD1
ASSEPEDQPQH	TRBV2	-
ASSLSGEGVEGYT	TRBV5-1	-
ARDSSGANVLT	TRBV30	TRBD1
ASSQGGGGAF	TRBV3-1/TRBV3-2	-
ASSHQGGEQF	TRBV5-5	TRBD2
ASSQGPSANYGYT	TRBV3-1/TRBV3-2	-
SAPDNEQF	TRBV20-1	-
ASSLWAGGGYT	TRBV28	TRBD1
AWSPGGEQPQH	TRBV30	TRBD1